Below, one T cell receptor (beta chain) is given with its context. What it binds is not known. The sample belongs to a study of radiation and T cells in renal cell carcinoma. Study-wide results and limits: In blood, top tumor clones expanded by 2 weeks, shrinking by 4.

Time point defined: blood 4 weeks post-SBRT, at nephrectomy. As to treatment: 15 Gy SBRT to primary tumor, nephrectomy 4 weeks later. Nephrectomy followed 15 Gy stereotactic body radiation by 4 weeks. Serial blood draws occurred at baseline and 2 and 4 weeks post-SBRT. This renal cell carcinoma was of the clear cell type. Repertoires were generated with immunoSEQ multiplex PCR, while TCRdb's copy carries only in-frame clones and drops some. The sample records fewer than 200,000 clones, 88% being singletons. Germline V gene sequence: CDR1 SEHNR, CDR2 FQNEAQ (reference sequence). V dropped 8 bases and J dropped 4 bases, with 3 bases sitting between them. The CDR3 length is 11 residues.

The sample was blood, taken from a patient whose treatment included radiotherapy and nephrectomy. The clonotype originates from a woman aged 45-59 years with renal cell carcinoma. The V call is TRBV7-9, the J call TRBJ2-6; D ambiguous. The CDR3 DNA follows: TGTGCCAGCGTCGGGGCCAACGTCCTGACTTTC. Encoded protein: CASVGANVLTF.